The source of this T cell receptor (beta chain) is a study of T-cell memory formation after mild COVID-19 (TCRdb year 2021). Study-wide context: TCR sequence clusters from the two donors were found to be largely donor specific. In a couple of donors, T-cell clones that expanded and contracted after mild COVID-19 were followed by sequencing TCRalpha and TCRbeta repertoires longitudinally. The cohort was made up of two young adult volunteers, one female and one male, who were previously healthy. Summary of the overall study and its limitations: Some responding clones were found in pre-infection memory, which suggests that pre-existing cross-reactive memory T cells took part in the SARS-CoV-2 response. Contracting CD4+ clones were located mainly in the CM and EM memory subsets, whereas CD8+ clones were found to be enriched in EMRA. SARS-CoV-2 specificity of the second-wave clones peaking on day 37 was not confirmed. Balanced CD4/CD8 phenotypes were observed for clones contracting from day 15 to 85, whereas a bias towards CD4+ was observed for a second wave of clones expanding from day 15 to 37. The study covered only a couple of mild cases, and larger cohorts including severe cases with pre-infection samples were considered necessary.

Sequences MGHRA (CDR1) and YSYEKL (CDR2) are obtained from the germline V gene. The CDR3 runs 13 amino acids, cysteine and phenylalanine included. CDR3 DNA is the only sequence kept; it has 39 bases, read in frame from the first base. V loses 2 bases, J loses 4 bases, and the germline ends lie 8 bases apart. This clonotype turned up a few times. The antigen this receptor binds is unknown. No qualities accompany the bases; no much larger clone lies one base away. Sequencing took place on an Illumina NovaSeq 6000. TCRalpha and TCRbeta cDNA libraries were built by 5'RACE with constant-segment primers, adding sample barcodes and unique molecular identifiers. RNA was extracted from every sample with Trizol reagent. The libraries were amplified in two PCR steps, and the second step added a second sample barcode and Illumina TruSeq adapters. Sequencing of the libraries was done on an Illumina NovaSeq, producing 2 x 150 bp paired-end reads. Regarding the original processing steps: The reads were demultiplexed and collapsed into UMI-guided consensus sequences using migec v1.2.7. Using mixcr v2.1.11, UMI consensuses were aligned to TRA and TRB V and J templates and then assembled into clonotypes. A clonotype was counted as expanded or contracted only if both edgeR and NoisET called the change significant, with noise models trained on biological replicates. For edgeR calls, a false discovery rate-adjusted p below 0.01 and a log2 fold-change threshold of 1 were applied. As an exploratory analysis of dynamics, PCA with hierarchical clustering was applied to max-normalized trajectories of the 1000 most abundant clonotypes. The CD4 or CD8 phenotype of responding clones was assigned using the separately sequenced CD4+ and CD8+ repertoires. TCRdb reprocessing: public reads trimmed at Q25 with fastp, clones called with MiXCR, in-frame beta chains kept. Every distinct CDR3 protein forms one entry, paired with its most common genes and DNA. Here the V and J calls rest on TCRdb's processing, not on the authors' analysis. The sample profile shows about 290,000 distinct CDR3 sequences; more than 15% of them were found once. 20% to 25% of the sample comes from the top ten.

Ficoll-Paque density gradient centrifugation was used to isolate PBMCs. The sequencing sample was made of PBMCs or a T cell subset sorted from them (not recorded which). The receptor was isolated from a man aged 18-30 years who had mild COVID-19 (a few samples of this study predate the infection). The sample titles of this study are shuffled in the database, so cell type and time point are left out; the donor was told from shared clones. The V and J segments used are TRBV4-1 and TRBJ1-2; no D gene is confidently identified. The CDR3 corresponds to CASSQSVTYGYTF. The nucleotides read TGCGCCAGCAGCCAATCAGTGACCTATGGCTACACCTTC.